This T cell receptor (beta chain) was captured by sequencing in a study of shared clonotypes between healthy human individuals. The protocol was immunoSEQ multiplex PCR, while the TCRdb copy is restricted to in-frame clones and leaves out a portion. This table has about 2.3 million clones, 85% to 95% appearing once. In regard to this clone: Its antigen is as yet unknown.

Findings and caveats of the study: Sharing across four donors was highest in naive CD4 (roughly 5%) and lowest in memory CD8 (roughly 0.4%).

Trimming took off 3 bases at V and 4 bases at J, with 13 bases between the two ends. This CDR3 is 14 amino acids long. Germline CDR1 and CDR2: MDHEN and SYDVKM. The clonotype comes from a man younger than 30 in good health. Some clones in this sample may be carry-over from other donors' samples. The V call is TRBV28, the J call TRBJ2-7; D is possibly TRBD1 (5 bases). Material: naive CD4+ T cells from PBMCs. Subset denoted: CD45RA+ positively selected. The CDR3 DNA sequence: TGTGCCAGCAGTTTGAGACAGAACAGATACGAGCAGTACTTC. It specifies CASSLRQNRYEQYF.